The 29 T cell receptor beta chains below were found in one sample sequenced in a study of T cells after yellow fever vaccination (dated by TCRdb to the late 2010s). Libraries were constructed by 5' RACE. The run used an Illumina HiSeq 2500. TCRdb cleaned the public reads at Q25 with fastp, built clones with MiXCR and kept in-frame beta chains. One record per CDR3 amino acid sequence lists the most common genes and DNA. For this sample there are 500,000 to 650,000 distinct CDR3 sequences; 9% to 15% appear just once. Jointly, the top ten make up 14% to 15% of the sample. The meaning of the sample's treatment or condition label: live attenuated yellow fever vaccine strain. The sequences come from PBMCs, collected on the day of the yellow fever booster vaccination. The origin of the receptors is a man younger than 45 who received the YFV17D yellow fever vaccine.

Notes on this clonotype: One end of the junction does not line up with germline, which may come from a read error. The V and J genes are TRBV4-2 and TRBJ2-1; the match to TRBD2 covers 7 bases. Germline lookup yields CDR1 LGHNA and CDR2 YNFKEQ. The CDR3 is 16 residues long. The CDR3 DNA sequence: TGTGCCAGCAGCCAAGATCCTCTAGCGGTCTACAATGAGCAGATCTTC. Amino acids: CASSQDPLAVYNEQIF.

This clonotype was seen ten or more times. This chain joins TRBV7-8 and TRBJ2-1; no reliable D call. Per germline, CDR1 SGHVS and CDR2 FQNEAQ. The CDR3 totals 14 residues. V was clipped by 1 base and J by 3 bases, with 7 bases between them. Written as DNA, the CDR3 is TGTGCCAGCAGCTTAGTTGGGGTCTACAATGAGCAGTTCTTC. Translating it yields CASSLVGVYNEQFF.

This clonotype was seen only a few times. The chain is built from TRBV7-8 and TRBJ2-7; the match to TRBD2 covers 10 bases. The CDR3 sequence is 16 residues long. V lost 5 bases and J lost 4; bases outside the gene matches: 11. The V gene's germline CDR1 is SGHVS and CDR2 FQNEAQ. CDR3 DNA: TGTGCCAGCAGCCCGTCGCGAAGCGGGAGGGCATACGAGCAGTACTTC. Translation: CASSPSRSGRAYEQYF.

The CDR3 DNA sequence: TGCGCCAGCAGCCCGGCCATCAGGCAAGAGACCCAGTACTTC. Translation gives CASSPAIRQETQYF. V and J are TRBV5-1 and TRBJ2-5; no reliable D call. The CDR3 contains 14 residues. The V end was cut by 4 bases, the J end by 2 bases, with 12 bases between. Per the germline V gene, CDR1 is SGHRS and CDR2 is YFSETQ.

The chain recombines TRBV20-1 with TRBJ2-7; no reliable D call. The CDR3 length is 16 residues. Germline V lookup: CDR1 DFQATT, CDR2 SNEGSKA (reference sequence). V lost 0 bases and J 1 base, leaving 16 bases between the germline ends. The CDR3 loop reads CSARDLPTHGSYEQYF. CDR3 nucleotide sequence: TGCAGTGCTAGAGATCTGCCTACCCACGGTTCCTACGAGCAGTACTTC.

This clonotype has only a few counts. The chain is built from TRBV6-2 or TRBV6-3 and TRBJ2-1, with D perhaps TRBD1 (6 bases). Trimming pared 8 bases from V and 7 bases from J, leaving 15 bases between. The CDR3 loop spans 13 amino acids. Per the germline V gene, CDR1 is MNHEY and CDR2 is SVGEGT. CDR3 coding DNA: TGTGCCAGCGGTCAACAGGGTTGGAATGAGCAGTTCTTC. Its translation: CASGQQGWNEQFF.

This clonotype was recorded many times. This chain's CDR3 is CASSYSSGPMDEQYF. CDR3 nucleotides: TGTGCCAGCAGTTACTCTAGCGGACCTATGGACGAGCAGTACTTC. The chain carries TRBV6-5 and TRBJ2-7; D is perhaps TRBD2 (6 bases). There are 15 residues in the CDR3. V was clipped by 0 bases and J by 5 bases, with 14 bases between them. CDR1 is MNHEY, CDR2 SVGAGI, per germline.

In this sample, this clonotype turned up a few times. The chain has TRBV20-1 and TRBJ2-1; the match to TRBD2 covers 12 bases. The CDR3 totals 15 residues. With 6 bases clipped from V and 10 bases from J, the junction kept 13 bases outside the gene matches. Germline assignment: CDR1 DFQATT and CDR2 SNEGSKA (reference sequence). Written as DNA, the CDR3 is TGCAGTGCCGTGGGGACTAGCGGGCGGGGAAACGAGCAGTTCTTC. Protein product: CSAVGTSGRGNEQFF.

The rearrangement links TRBV18 to TRBJ2-1; TRBD2 matches at 9 bases. Losses at the gene ends were 1 base for V and 7 bases for J; bases not matched to a gene: 8. CDR1 is KGHSH and CDR2 is LQKENI in the germline V gene. The CDR3 has 16 amino acids. CDR3 in amino acids: CASSPLAGVGGNEQFF. CDR3 DNA: TGTGCCAGCTCACCACTAGCGGGAGTCGGGGGGAATGAGCAGTTCTTC.

This clonotype was seen only a few times. The chain is built from TRBV12-3 or TRBV12-4 and TRBJ2-5, with 8 bases aligning to TRBD2. Trimming took 7 bases from V and 2 from J; bases not matched to a gene: 9. The CDR3 spans 15 residues. The CDR3 DNA is TGTGCCAGCACCCTAAGCGGGGGCCCTCAAGAGACCCAGTACTTC. The encoded protein is CASTLSGGPQETQYF.

The CDR3: CSVEFDGAGSYEQYF. The CDR3 bases are TGCAGCGTTGAATTCGACGGAGCGGGCTCCTACGAGCAGTACTTC. The J gene is TRBJ2-7, the V gene TRBV29-1, with a weak D call TRBD2 (6 bases). Germline V CDR1 and CDR2: SQVTM, ANQGSEA. V lost 2 bases and J 0 bases, leaving 14 bases between the germline ends. The CDR3 has 15 amino acids.

The chain joins TRBV6-2 or TRBV6-3 to TRBJ2-1, with TRBD2 identical over 13 bases. V dropped 8 bases and J dropped 6; count of bases not matched to a gene: 4. CDR1 is MNHEY, CDR2 SVGEGT, per germline. The CDR3 sequence is 14 residues long. The CDR3 loop is CASGLAGVFNEQFF. For the CDR3, the DNA is TGTGCCAGCGGACTAGCGGGAGTCTTCAATGAGCAGTTCTTC.

V usage is TRBV11-3 and J usage is TRBJ2-1, with 8 bases that match TRBD1. Germline loops: CDR1 SGHNT, CDR2 YENEEA. The V segment lost 7 bases and the J segment 5 bases; nucleotides outside the gene matches: 13. The CDR3 runs 16 residues. The CDR3 loop is CASTGGTGPGDNEQFF. CDR3 sequence (DNA): TGTGCCAGCACAGGGGGGACAGGACCCGGAGACAATGAGCAGTTCTTC.

The sample holds a few counts of this clonotype. V usage is TRBV7-2 and J usage is TRBJ2-3, with D possibly TRBD2 on 5 matching bases. The germline V gene encodes CDR1 SGHTA and CDR2 FQGNSA. The V gene lost 5 bases and the J gene lost 4 bases, with 19 bases spanning the gap. The CDR3 has 16 amino acids. The CDR3 DNA is TGTGCCAGCAGCCCCTTGCGAGGGCCGGTATCAGATACGCAGTATTTT. Protein: CASSPLRGPVSDTQYF.

The chain recombines TRBV2 with TRBJ1-1; D is undetermined. Germline V gene lookup returns CDR1 SNHLY and CDR2 FYNNEI. Trimming removed 3 bases at V and 5 bases at J, with 19 bases between. CDR3 length: 16 residues. The chain's CDR3 is CASSEHHGGGGTEAFF. CDR3 bases: TGTGCCAGCAGTGAGCACCACGGCGGAGGAGGGACTGAAGCTTTCTTT.

The gene calls are TRBV6-5 and TRBJ1-1, with D possibly being TRBD1 (6 bases). The CDR3 runs 14 residues. V dropped 2 bases and J dropped 5 bases, with 12 bases sitting between them. Germline CDR1 is MNHEY and CDR2 is SVGAGI. For the CDR3, the DNA is TGTGCCAGCAGTTACATTAGGGGGAGGACTGAAGCTTTCTTT. Protein product: CASSYIRGRTEAFF.

This clonotype was detected many times. CDR3 DNA sequence: TGTGCCAGCAGTTACTCGAATGGGCCTTCCTACGAGCAGTACTTC. As protein: CASSYSNGPSYEQYF. The J gene is TRBJ2-7, the V gene TRBV6-5; no firm D call. There are 15 residues in the CDR3. V dropped 0 bases and J dropped 1 base, with 10 bases sitting between them. Germline-derived CDR1 and CDR2 are MNHEY and SVGAGI.

The chain joins TRBV5-6 to TRBJ2-7; TRBD2 is a possible D gene (6 bases). Germline values: CDR1 SGHDT, CDR2 YYEEEE. V lost 0 bases and J lost 0, with 13 bases in between. The CDR3 has 16 amino acids. The CDR3 sequence is CASSLATGLVSYEQYF. The CDR3 DNA reads as TGTGCCAGCAGCTTGGCGACGGGACTGGTCTCCTACGAGCAGTACTTC.

This clonotype was picked up a small number of times. This rearrangement joins TRBV6-2 or TRBV6-3 to TRBJ2-5; no firm D call. Trimming took 6 bases from V and 5 from J, leaving 10 bases between them. CDR3 length: 12 amino acids. The V gene's germline CDR1 is MNHEY and CDR2 SVGEGT. The chain's CDR3 is CASRKVVETQYF. For the CDR3, the DNA is TGTGCCAGCAGAAAGGTGGTGGAGACCCAGTACTTC.

This clonotype was picked up a small number of times. The rearrangement links TRBV18 to TRBJ2-5, with D possibly matching TRBD2 (5 bases). CDR1 is KGHSH, CDR2 LQKENI, per germline. The CDR3 extends over 12 amino acids. Trimming removed 5 bases at V and 3 bases at J, with 7 bases between. CDR3 DNA: TGTGCCAGCTCAGGAGGCAAAGAGACCCAGTACTTC. Its protein product is CASSGGKETQYF.

The chain links TRBV5-1 to TRBJ2-5; no firm D call. CDR3 length: 13 amino acids. V gave up 1 base and J gave up 2 bases, with 6 bases separating them. CDR1 and CDR2 (germline): SGHRS, YFSETQ. Here the CDR3 reads CASSLQLQETQYF. The CDR3 bases are TGCGCCAGCAGCTTGCAGTTACAAGAGACCCAGTACTTC.

This clonotype was seen a few times. The J gene is TRBJ2-2, the V gene TRBV6-1; 12 bases align to TRBD2. J lost 5 bases, V lost 7 bases, and 5 bases had no gene match. Germline-derived CDR1 and CDR2 are MNHNS and SASEGT. The CDR3 extends over 15 amino acids. CDR3 amino acids: CASTSGRAWTGELFF. The CDR3 DNA reads as TGTGCCAGCACTAGCGGGAGGGCCTGGACCGGGGAGCTGTTTTTT.

As to this clonotype: One end of the junction does not line up with germline, which may come from a read error. The V gene is TRBV6-6, the J gene TRBJ2-7; D remains unclear. The CDR3 sequence is 13 residues long. CDR1 and CDR2 from the germline V gene are MNHNY and SVGAGI (reference sequence). The DNA for the CDR3 is TGTGCCAGCCGGGTTTGGGTCTCCGACGAGCAGTACTTC. Its translation is CASRVWVSDEQYF.

This clonotype turned up a few times. The V gene is TRBV5-1, the J gene TRBJ2-5; 9 bases agree with TRBD2. Germline-derived CDR1 and CDR2 are SGHRS and YFSETQ. J lost 4 bases, V lost 5 bases, and 6 bases had no gene match. CDR3 length equals 14 residues. Here the CDR3 DNA reads TGCGCCAGCAGTAAAGCGGGAGGATCAGAGACCCAGTACTTC. It is translated as CASSKAGGSETQYF. Full variable domain (outside the CDR3, taken from reference TRBV5-1 and TRBJ2-5): KAGVTQTPRYLIKTRGQQVTLSCSPISGHRSVSWYQQTPGQGLQFLFEYFSETQRNKGNFPGRFSGRQFSNSRSEMNVSTLELGDSALYLCASSKAGGSETQYFGPGTRLLVL.

The chain couples TRBV5-1 to TRBJ2-3, with D unclear. The germline V and J ends were trimmed by 0 bases and 0 bases, with 8 bases remaining between them. From germline, CDR1 is SGHRS and CDR2 YFSETQ. The CDR3 consists of 15 residues. CDR3 DNA: TGCGCCAGCAGCTTGGGGGCGGTTAGCACAGATACGCAGTATTTT. Its protein product is CASSLGAVSTDTQYF.

The chain carries TRBV27 and TRBJ2-3; no clear D gene. The V end was cut by 3 bases, the J end by 6 bases, with 10 bases between. Germline V CDR1 and CDR2: MNHEY, SMNVEV (reference sequence). This CDR3 has 13 amino acids. The CDR3 sequence is CASSLYRVDTQYF. The CDR3 nucleotides read TGTGCCAGCAGTTTGTATCGGGTGGATACGCAGTATTTT.

This clonotype has only a few counts. The chain combines TRBV3-1 with TRBJ2-7; D perhaps matches TRBD2 (5 bases). Trimming left V 3 bases short and J 2 bases short, with 20 bases between. The CDR3 extends over 17 amino acids. The germline V gene encodes CDR1 LGHDT and CDR2 YNNKEL (reference sequence). CDR3 amino acids: CASSHGVSGANPYEQYF. The CDR3 DNA sequence: TGTGCCAGCAGCCATGGAGTCAGCGGAGCTAATCCCTACGAGCAGTACTTC.

This chain joins TRBV7-2 and TRBJ1-1; a possible D gene is TRBD1 (6 bases). The V and J ends lost 1 base and 0 bases respectively, with 9 bases between them. Germline assignment: CDR1 SGHTA and CDR2 FQGNSA. This CDR3 is built from 15 residues. CDR3 in amino acids: CASSLVGQLNTEAFF. The CDR3 DNA sequence: TGTGCCAGCAGCTTAGTGGGACAATTGAACACTGAAGCTTTCTTT.

Ten or more counts support this clonotype. The V and J genes are TRBV18 and TRBJ2-7; 13 bases line up with TRBD2. CDR3 length: 13 residues. V shed 6 bases, J shed 9 bases, and the junction held 5 bases outside the gene matches. Germline CDR1 KGHSH, CDR2 LQKENI. The CDR3 DNA reads TGTGCCAGCTCTTCGGGACTAGCGGGAAGGCAGTACTTC. This translates into CASSSGLAGRQYF.